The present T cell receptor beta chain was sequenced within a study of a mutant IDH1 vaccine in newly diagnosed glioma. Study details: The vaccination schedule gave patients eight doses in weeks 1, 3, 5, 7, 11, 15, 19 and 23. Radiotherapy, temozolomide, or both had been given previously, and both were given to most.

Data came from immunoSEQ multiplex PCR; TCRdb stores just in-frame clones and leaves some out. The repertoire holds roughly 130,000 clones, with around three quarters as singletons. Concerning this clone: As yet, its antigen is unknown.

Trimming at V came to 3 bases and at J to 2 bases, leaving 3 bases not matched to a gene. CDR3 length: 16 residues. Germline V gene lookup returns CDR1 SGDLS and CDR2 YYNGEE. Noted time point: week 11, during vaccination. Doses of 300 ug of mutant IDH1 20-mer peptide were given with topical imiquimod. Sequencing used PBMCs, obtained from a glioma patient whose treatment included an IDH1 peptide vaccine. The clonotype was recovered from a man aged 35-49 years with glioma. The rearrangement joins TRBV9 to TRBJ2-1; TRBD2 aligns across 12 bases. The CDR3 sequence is CASSARLAGAYNEQFF. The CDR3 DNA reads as TGTGCCAGCAGCGCGAGACTAGCGGGAGCCTACAATGAGCAGTTCTTC.